This TCR beta chain was sequenced during a study of T cells after yellow fever vaccination. This clonotype was recorded at least ten times. Antigen: not known. Template switching with 5'RACE generated the TCR cDNA and added a universal primer site and UMIs. Via MiXCR, TCRdb re-called the 5' RACE reads, giving one row per CDR3 protein. The data contain about 580,000 distinct CDR3 sequences, about a sixth of them singletons. Deletions cut 0 bases from V and 4 bases from J, with 9 bases between. There are 14 residues in the CDR3. Germline assignment: CDR1 KGHSH and CDR2 LQKENI. Study results and limitations: There was a possibility that FACS-sorted repertoires contained abundant clonotypes contaminating from the bulk population. The secondary response was weaker, and its peak arrived faster, on day 5 versus 15.

The sequenced sample was PBMCs, obtained 5 days after the first yellow fever vaccination. The rearrangement uses TRBV18 and TRBJ1-1; unclear D gene. The receptor comes from a man aged 18 to 29 who received the YFV17D yellow fever vaccine. The CDR3 DNA is TGTGCCAGCTCACCACCCACAAGAGGCACTGAAGCTTTCTTT. Its translation: CASSPPTRGTEAFF.